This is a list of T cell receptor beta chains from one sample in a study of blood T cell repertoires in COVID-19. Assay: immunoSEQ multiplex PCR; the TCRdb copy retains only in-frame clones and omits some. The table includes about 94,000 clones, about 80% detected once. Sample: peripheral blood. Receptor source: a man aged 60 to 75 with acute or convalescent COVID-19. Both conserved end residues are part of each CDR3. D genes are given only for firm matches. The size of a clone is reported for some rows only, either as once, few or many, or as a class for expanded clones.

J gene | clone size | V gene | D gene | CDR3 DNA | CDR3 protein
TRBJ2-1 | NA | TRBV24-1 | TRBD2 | TGTGCCACCAGTGACCCAAGCGGGGGGGTTAACAATGAGCAGTTCTTC | CATSDPSGGVNNEQFF
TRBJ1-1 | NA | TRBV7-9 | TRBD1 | TGTGCCAGCAGCTCCGACAGGGGCTACACTGAAGCTTTCTTT | CASSSDRGYTEAFF
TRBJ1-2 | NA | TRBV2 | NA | TGTGCCTGGGGGGACGGGCTTGCTAACTATGGCTACACCTTC | CAWGDGLANYGYTF
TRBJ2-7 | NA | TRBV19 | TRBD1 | TGTGCCAGTAGATCCCCGGGACAGGGCGCCGAGCAGTACTTC | CASRSPGQGAEQYF
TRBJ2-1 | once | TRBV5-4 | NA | TGTGCCAGCAGCTTGGAACGTCTCCCGGCGGGGCAGTTCTTC | CASSLERLPAGQFF
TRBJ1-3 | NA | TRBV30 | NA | TGTGCCTGGAGTCCGGGAAACACCATATATTTT | CAWSPGNTIYF
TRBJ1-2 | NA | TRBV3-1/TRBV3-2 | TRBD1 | TGTGCCAGCAGGGGGACAGGGGGCGCGAGCTACACCTTC | CASRGTGGASYTF
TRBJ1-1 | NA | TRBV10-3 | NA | TGTGCCATCAGTGAGTCGCACGGGGAGGGAGCTTTCTTT | CAISESHGEGAFF
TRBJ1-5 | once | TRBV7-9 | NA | TGTGCCAGCAGCCTGCACAGGCCTAGCAATCAGCCCCAGCATTTT | CASSLHRPSNQPQHF
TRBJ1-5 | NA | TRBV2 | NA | TGTGCCAGCAGTGATCAGGGTAGCAATCAGCCCCAGCATTTT | CASSDQGSNQPQHF
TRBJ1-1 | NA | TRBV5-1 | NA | TGCGCCAGCAGCTTGGAGGGGCCCCCCGGCACTGAAGCTTTCTTT | CASSLEGPPGTEAFF
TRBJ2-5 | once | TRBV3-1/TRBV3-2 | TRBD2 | TGTGCCAGCACCCCACCACTAGCGGGGGGGCGGGAGACCCAGTACTTC | CASTPPLAGGRETQYF
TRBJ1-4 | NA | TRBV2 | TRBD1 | TGTGCCAGCAGGGGCGGGACAGGGAGGGGTGAAAAACTGTTTTTT | CASRGGTGRGEKLFF
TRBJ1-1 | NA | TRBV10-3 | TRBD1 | TGTGCCATCAGACCGGGACAGGGACGGACTGAAGCTTTCTTT | CAIRPGQGRTEAFF
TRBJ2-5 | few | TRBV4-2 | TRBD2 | TGTGCCAGCAGCCCAGGGACTAGCGGACAAGAGACCCAGTACTTC | CASSPGTSGQETQYF
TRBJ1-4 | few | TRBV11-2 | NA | TGTGCCAGCAGCCCGGGAGGGACCAAGGAGGAAAAACTGTTTTTT | CASSPGGTKEEKLFF
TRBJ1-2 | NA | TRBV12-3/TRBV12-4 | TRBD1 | TGTGCCAGCAGTTCCGACAGGGGTGGCTACACCTTC | CASSSDRGGYTF
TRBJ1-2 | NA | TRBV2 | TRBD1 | TGTGCCAGCAGTGAGTCGGACAGGCCATCATATGGCTACACCTTC | CASSESDRPSYGYTF
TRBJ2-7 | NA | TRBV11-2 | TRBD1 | TGTGCCAGCAGCCTGACAGGGATCGAGCAGTACTTC | CASSLTGIEQYF
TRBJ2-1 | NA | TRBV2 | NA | TGTGCCAGCCGGAGCCCCGACCCGCAGTCCTACAATGAGCAGTTCTTC | CASRSPDPQSYNEQFF
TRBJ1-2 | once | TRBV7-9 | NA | TGTGCCAGCAGCTTAGGGGGCAGCTATGGCTACACCTTC | CASSLGGSYGYTF
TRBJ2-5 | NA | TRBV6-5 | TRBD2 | TGTGCCAGCAGGACTAGCGGGAGGTACCAAGAGACCCAGTACTTC | CASRTSGRYQETQYF
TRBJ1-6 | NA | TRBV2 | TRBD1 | TGTGCCAGCATCCCACAGGGGATTGGGAATTCACCCCTCCACTTT | CASIPQGIGNSPLHF
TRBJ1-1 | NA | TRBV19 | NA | TGTGCCAGTAGTATCACGGGGAGAGAGACTGAAGCTTTCTTT | CASSITGRETEAFF
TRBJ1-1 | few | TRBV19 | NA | TGTGCCAGTAGTATAGGCAGATTGAACACTGAAGCTTTCTTT | CASSIGRLNTEAFF
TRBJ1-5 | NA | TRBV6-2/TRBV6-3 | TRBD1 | TGTGCCAGCAGTTCCAGGACAGGTCAGCATCAGCCCCAGCATTTT | CASSSRTGQHQPQHF
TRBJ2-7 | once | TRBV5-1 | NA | TGCGCCAGCAGCTATGGGGGCGACTACGAGCAGTACTTC | CASSYGGDYEQYF
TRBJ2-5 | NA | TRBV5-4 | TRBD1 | TGTGCCAGCAGCCCTGGGCGGAGGACAGGGGAGACCCAGTACTTC | CASSPGRRTGETQYF
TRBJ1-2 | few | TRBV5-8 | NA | TGTGCCAGCAGCTTGACGATATCCAGTGGCTACACCTTC | CASSLTISSGYTF
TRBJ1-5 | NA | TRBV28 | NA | TGTGCCAGCAGTTTCTATAGCAATCAGCCCCAGCATTTT | CASSFYSNQPQHF
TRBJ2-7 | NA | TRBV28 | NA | TGTGCCAGCAATCAGGGCTACGAGCAGTACTTC | CASNQGYEQYF
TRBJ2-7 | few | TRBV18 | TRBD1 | TGTGCCAGCTCACCACAGGGACAGGGAATTAACGAGCAGTACTTC | CASSPQGQGINEQYF
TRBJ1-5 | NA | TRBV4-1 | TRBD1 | TGCGCCAGCAGCCAGAGGACAGGGGGCGATCAGCCCCAGCATTTT | CASSQRTGGDQPQHF
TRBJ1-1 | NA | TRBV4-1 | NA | TGCGCCAGCAGCCAACCGGTCAGGGGTCACACTGAAGCTTTCTTT | CASSQPVRGHTEAFF
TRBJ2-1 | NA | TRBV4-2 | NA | TGTGCCAGCAGCCAAGAAGCCACAGGCTCTTACAATGAGCAGTTCTTC | CASSQEATGSYNEQFF
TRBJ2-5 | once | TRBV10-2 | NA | TGCGCCAGCAGTGAGATGAAGCTACCCCCCGGGGAGACCCAGTACTTC | CASSEMKLPPGETQYF
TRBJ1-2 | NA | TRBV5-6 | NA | TGTGCCAGCAGCTTGGGAGGGAAAGGCTATGGCTACACCTTC | CASSLGGKGYGYTF
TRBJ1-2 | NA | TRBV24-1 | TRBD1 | TGTGCCACCAGTGACCCATTAAAGGGACAGGGAAGTGGCTACACCTTC | CATSDPLKGQGSGYTF
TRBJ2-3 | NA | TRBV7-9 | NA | TGTGCCAGCAGCCCTACAACAGTCACAGATACGCAGTATTTT | CASSPTTVTDTQYF
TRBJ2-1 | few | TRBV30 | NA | TGTGCCTGGAGTTCAGGGAAGAGTGAGCAGTTCTTC | CAWSSGKSEQFF
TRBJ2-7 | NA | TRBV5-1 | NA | TGCGCCAGCAGCTTGGCGGGTCAGAGAACCTACGAGCAGTACTTC | CASSLAGQRTYEQYF
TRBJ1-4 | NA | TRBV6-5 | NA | TGTGCCAGCAGCCCGAGGGGGTTCAATGAAAAACTGTTTTTT | CASSPRGFNEKLFF
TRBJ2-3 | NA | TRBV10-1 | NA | TGCGCCAGCAGTAGGGGGTTTACAGATACGCAGTATTTT | CASSRGFTDTQYF